Below are 8 T cell receptor beta chains sequenced from a single sample in a study of vaccination and CD4 T cells after COVID-19. An Oncomine TCR Beta short-read assay was used to sequence the DNA from cultured CD4+ T cells. TCRdb passed the PCR reads through MiXCR, listing each CDR3 protein once. This sample has about 18,000 distinct CDR3 sequences; 55% to 70% occur once, and the top ten carry 7.9%. Their antigen targets remain unknown. Documented treatment: approximately 9-day PBMC culture with coronavirus spike peptide pools or control peptides (ViraFEST assay). Input material: CD4+ T cells from blood, cultured in vitro. Every receptor here comes from a human donor who had recovered from COVID-19.

V usage is TRBV7-2 and J usage is TRBJ2-1; 10 nucleotides agree with TRBD2. CDR3 length: 15 amino acids. J lost 14 bases, V lost 0 bases, and 10 bases had no gene match. Germline V gene lookup returns CDR1 SGHTA and CDR2 FQGNSA. Written as DNA, the CDR3 is TGTGCCAGCAGCTTAGCGGTTTCGAGCGGGAGGGGAAAGTTCTTC. This gives the protein CASSLAVSSGRGKFF.

The rearrangement uses TRBV2 and TRBJ1-1; possible D gene TRBD1, 5 bases. This CDR3 has 12 residues. Trimming cost V 8 bases and J 3 bases, with 10 bases left between them. Germline-derived CDR1 and CDR2 are SNHLY and FYNNEI. The CDR3 coding sequence is TGTGCCAGCCGGGGGGAATACACTGAAGCTTTCTTT. Its protein is CASRGEYTEAFF.

The CDR3 nucleotides are TGTGCCAGCACCCAGAATTGGGACAGGGTGGCCGAGCAGTACTTC. Translated, it gives CASTQNWDRVAEQYF. The V call is TRBV27, the J call TRBJ2-7; 9 nucleotides agree with TRBD1. The CDR3 has 15 residues. The V gene end was trimmed by 7 bases and the J gene end by 6 bases; junction bases not matched to a gene: 13. Per the germline V gene, CDR1 is MNHEY and CDR2 is SMNVEV (reference sequence).

The CDR3 nucleotides read TGTGCCAGCAGCCCCTCAGGAAGGGGCCAAGAGACCCAGTACTTC. Protein sequence: CASSPSGRGQETQYF. The chain couples TRBV9 to TRBJ2-5; D may be TRBD1 (5 bases). The CDR3 covers 15 residues. V lost 4 bases and J 1 base, leaving 14 bases between the germline ends. Germline CDR1 reads SGDLS; CDR2 reads YYNGEE.

The table lists this clonotype with a few counts. This rearrangement joins TRBV7-2 to TRBJ1-2, with D possibly matching TRBD1 (6 bases). Germline CDR1 is SGHTA and CDR2 is FQGNSA. Trimming shortened V by 2 bases and J by 2 bases, and 15 bases separated the two germline ends. This CDR3 spans 16 amino acids. CDR3 sequence (DNA): TGTGCCAGCAGCTTACCGGACAGCCCTAGGAACTATGGCTACACCTTC. It translates to CASSLPDSPRNYGYTF.

The V and J genes are TRBV6-5 and TRBJ1-5; D is undetermined. The CDR3 runs 16 residues. The germline V gene encodes CDR1 MNHEY and CDR2 SVGAGI. V shed 1 base and J shed 0 bases, with 10 bases lying between them. The CDR3 region has the DNA TGTGCCAGCAGTTACTACAACCAAAATAGCAATCAGCCCCAGCATTTT. Translated: CASSYYNQNSNQPQHF.

The V call is TRBV19, the J call TRBJ2-2; 16 bases fit TRBD2. CDR3 length: 18 amino acids. The ends lost 5 bases at V and 2 bases at J; junction bases unmatched: 5. Looked up from germline, CDR1 is LNHDA and CDR2 is SQIVND (reference sequence). CDR3 sequence (DNA): TGTGCCAGTAGTGGAGGGACTAGCGGGAGGGGAAACACCGGGGAGCTGTTTTTT. This translates into CASSGGTSGRGNTGELFF.

V usage is TRBV12-3 or TRBV12-4 and J usage is TRBJ2-7; 7 bases are a match to TRBD1. The CDR3 is made up of 14 amino acids. Trimming cost V 5 bases and J 2 bases; bases outside gene matches: 6. The DNA for the CDR3 is TGTGCCAGCAGTCTGGGACAGAGCCCCTACGAGCAGTACTTC. Protein product: CASSLGQSPYEQYF.